This TCR beta chain was found in a study of blood T cells in healthy people across ages (dated by TCRdb to the mid-2010s). About the full investigation: In model experiments, template switching captured roughly one uniquely barcoded TCR beta cDNA molecule for every two T cells. Age-related changes in TCR beta repertoire diversity were measured in the study by deep sequencing normalized with unique cDNA molecular identifiers. Donors were grouped into four age groups: young (average approximately 15 years), middle-aged (around 39), aged (about 59) and long-lived (approximately 82). To avoid experimental bias, donors of different ages were distributed randomly across sequencing lanes. Using the same blood draw, the study looked at two additional independent replicas of 1 million unique cDNA reads for two donors, one aged 18 to 30 and the other aged 80 or older. The research as a whole found: Estimates of total diversity from one million sequenced T cells were regarded as lower bounds and underestimates. Compared with the aged group, the long-lived group had more naive CD4+ T cells, fewer expanded clones and increased TCR diversity, suggesting age selection. A strong correlation was found between observed TCR beta diversity and the percentage of naive T cells measured by flow cytometry. Conclusive comparison of naive and antigen-experienced compartments was prevented by the profiling of bulk unsorted PBMCs. Observed TCR beta diversity per million T cells fell roughly linearly with age, and a significant reduction was already apparent by age about 36. Donor CMV infection status was unknown, potentially confounding age-related changes in expanded clonotypes.

The germline V gene gives CDR1 as SGHAT and CDR2 as FQNNGV. Its CDR3 holds 18 amino acids, cysteine through phenylalanine. Only CDR3 DNA is held: 54 bases, read in frame from base 1. Trimming accounts for 5 bases at V and 3 bases at J, while the number of junction bases matched to no gene is 16. The method behind the library was 5' RACE. Sequencing took place on an Illumina HiSeq 2500. A second PCR of about 7 to 12 cycles was performed with a sample-barcoded 5' primer and a J-beta primer mix. A unique molecular identifier was introduced onto each TCR beta cDNA molecule by a template-switch 5' adaptor carrying 12 random nucleotides. Each sample yielded at least 3 million CDR3-containing paired-end reads. First-strand cDNA was synthesized from all RNA with the Mint cDNA synthesis kit, primed by a TRBC-specific oligonucleotide. Following uracil-DNA glycosylase treatment, all cDNA underwent a first 18-cycle PCR with the universal primers M1SS and BC2_uni_R. The published analysis was carried out like this. Normalization of each sample was performed by random selection of 1 million high-quality reads, each carrying a distinct molecular identifier. Reads sharing molecular identifiers were discarded rather than binned into consensus sequences. MiTCR, set to a Q25 quality threshold and the strictest error-elimination algorithm, was used for CDR3 identification, clonotype clustering and error correction. A nonparametric unseen species model with Euler transformation was used to estimate lower-bound total TCR beta diversity. TCRdb trimmed the raw reads at Q25, called clones with MiXCR and kept productive beta chains. Identical CDR3 protein sequences are pooled into one entry, listed with their most common genes and DNA. These V and J calls are TCRdb output, not the study's own analysis. The sample table records fewer than 2,000,000 distinct CDR3 sequences; 30% to 40% of these occur just once. Clones ranked in the top ten supply approximately 10% of the sample.

Systemically healthy Caucasian individuals from Russia, around 38 in total and aged roughly 6 to 100 years, were included as donors. Each donor gave ten milliliters of peripheral blood, collected into EDTA-treated Vacutainer tubes. PBMCs were isolated by Ficoll-Paque density-gradient centrifugation, with at least 6.5 million obtained per sample. Trizol reagent was used to extract total RNA from the PBMCs, yielding at least 6 micrograms per sample. Naive CD45RAhigh/CD27high T cell percentages were measured by flow cytometry on a PBMC aliquot from every donor. A few counts support this clonotype. What this receptor recognizes is not known. No base quality information exists; no much larger clone differs at one position.

The chain is encoded by TRBV11-2 joined to TRBJ2-1; 7 central bases correspond to TRBD1. This sequence was found in a woman aged 25 to 39 in good health. Sequenced sample: blood. The bases read TGTGCCAGCAGCCCCCACCCCTACGACAGGGTGGACTACAATGAGCAGTTCTTC. Its translation is CASSPHPYDRVDYNEQFF.